This T cell receptor (beta chain) was recorded in a study of radiation and T cells in renal cell carcinoma. Clones were sequenced by immunoSEQ multiplex PCR, and TCRdb holds only the in-frame ones, with some missing. The sample gives roughly 160,000 clones, about nine tenths of which show up once; around 11% is in the top ten. J was trimmed by 5 bases and V by 1 base; bases with no gene match: 3. Germline loops: CDR1 MGHRA, CDR2 YSYEKL. The CDR3 sequence is 14 residues long. This sample's time point: blood 4 weeks post-SBRT, at nephrectomy. Treatment denoted: 15 Gy SBRT to primary tumor, nephrectomy 4 weeks later. Nephrectomy followed 15 Gy stereotactic body radiation by 4 weeks.

The TCR sequence derives from a woman aged 50 to 65 with renal cell carcinoma. The sample was blood, taken from a patient whose treatment included radiotherapy and nephrectomy. The V gene is TRBV4-1, the J gene TRBJ2-3, with TRBD2 matching over 7 bases. This CDR3 is CASSQVAGEDTQYF. CDR3 nucleotides: TGCGCCAGCAGCCAAGTGGCGGGGGAAGATACGCAGTATTTT.